The 8 T cell receptor beta chains presented below share a single source sample, sequenced in a study of T cell repertoires in cytomegalovirus infection. From the reads, TCRdb called clonotypes with MiXCR, one entry per CDR3 protein. The sample has about 600,000 distinct CDR3 sequences, approximately 24% seen once. The sample consisted of CD8+ T cells from PBMCs. Source of these receptors: a human donor in good health (CMV status not recorded). Some clones in this sample may be carry-over from other donors' samples.

The J gene is TRBJ2-3, the V gene TRBV6-1; 8 nucleotides match TRBD1. J gave up 0 bases and V 2 bases, and 4 bases lay outside the gene matches. Germline CDR1 and CDR2: MNHNS and SASEGT. CDR3 length equals 16 residues. The CDR3 DNA reads TGTGCCAGCAGTGAAAGGTGGACAGGGAGCACAGATACGCAGTATTTT. Protein sequence: CASSERWTGSTDTQYF.

This clonotype has just a few counts. The V call is TRBV20-1, the J call TRBJ2-1, with D perhaps matching TRBD1 (6 bases). Deletions cut 0 bases from V and 5 bases from J, with 8 bases between. The CDR3 covers 13 residues. Germline loops: CDR1 DFQATT, CDR2 SNEGSKA (reference sequence). CDR3 nucleotide sequence: TGCAGTGCTAGAGAACAGGGACACAATGAGCAGTTCTTC. It specifies CSAREQGHNEQFF.

This clonotype has a handful of counts. The chain uses TRBV20-1 and TRBJ2-7, with D perhaps TRBD1 or TRBD2 (5 bases each). The CDR3 sequence is 12 residues long. Germline lookup yields CDR1 DFQATT and CDR2 SNEGSKA (reference sequence). V was pared by 3 bases and J by 2 bases, with 8 bases between. The CDR3 spells CSASGAAYEQYF. The CDR3 DNA sequence: TGCAGTGCTAGCGGGGCGGCCTACGAGCAGTACTTC.

This sequence joins TRBV28 and TRBJ2-3, with TRBD2 matching over 8 bases. The CDR3 has 16 residues. V was pared by 7 bases and J by 1 base, with 10 bases of the junction left unmatched. In germline, CDR1 is MDHEN, CDR2 SYDVKM. CDR3 amino acids: CASISYGGGGTDTQYF. CDR3 sequence (DNA): TGTGCCAGCATTTCCTACGGGGGGGGTGGCACAGATACGCAGTATTTT.

The chain recombines TRBV7-3 with TRBJ1-1, with a weak D call TRBD1 (5 bases). Germline CDR1 and CDR2: SGHTA and FQGTGA. Deletions cut 4 bases from V and 6 bases from J, with 9 bases between. The CDR3 length is 12 residues. Here the CDR3 reads CASSYQGPEAFF. The CDR3 DNA is TGTGCCAGCAGCTACCAGGGTCCTGAAGCTTTCTTT.

There are many counts of this clonotype. V is TRBV28 and J is TRBJ1-1; TRBD1 is a possible D gene (5 bases). CDR3 length: 14 amino acids. The germline gives CDR1 MDHEN, CDR2 SYDVKM. The V end was cut by 2 bases, the J end by 3 bases, with 10 bases between. CDR3 residues: CASSLVRGYTEAFF. CDR3 in DNA: TGTGCCAGCAGTTTAGTACGGGGGTACACTGAAGCTTTCTTT.

There are many counts of this clonotype. This rearrangement joins TRBV12-3 or TRBV12-4 to TRBJ2-5; 7 bases map to TRBD1. Unmatched junction bases numbered 10, after V lost 7 bases and J lost 5 bases. The CDR3 runs 14 residues. CDR3 coding DNA: TGTGCCAGCACATCATCCGACAGGGTTGAGACCCAGTACTTC. It specifies CASTSSDRVETQYF.

The table lists this clonotype with many counts. The chain couples TRBV28 to TRBJ2-7; D unclear. The CDR3 spans 13 residues. Germline V gives CDR1 MDHEN, CDR2 SYDVKM. V was pared by 8 bases and J by 0 bases, with 11 bases between. As DNA, the CDR3 is TGTGCCAGCTCCCCTGGGCCCTCCTACGAGCAGTACGTC. It is translated as CASSPGPSYEQYV.